One and the same sample provided the 14 T cell receptor beta chains below, sequenced in a study of cytotoxic CD8 clonotypes in ibrutinib-treated CLL. Method: immunoSEQ multiplex PCR; TCRdb's copy keeps in-frame clones and lacks some. The top ten hold roughly 13% of the sample, which has 150,000 to 250,000 clones, over 60% seen once. The sample consisted of PBMCs, taken after 24 months of ibrutinib treatment. Source of these receptors: a human donor with chronic lymphocytic leukemia.

This clone was counted between two and nine times. This chain joins TRBV27 and TRBJ1-2; D gene unclear. This CDR3 is 15 amino acids long. Germline CDR1 MNHEY, CDR2 SMNVEV (reference sequence). V lost 0 bases, J lost 6 bases, and 14 bases lay in between. The CDR3 here is CASSLSRLGVDGYTF. In nucleotides, the CDR3 is TGTGCCAGCAGTTTATCGCGTCTAGGCGTTGATGGCTACACCTTC.

V and J are TRBV27 and TRBJ2-7; a possible D gene is TRBD1 (6 bases). Between the trimmed V and J ends, which lost 2 bases and 2 bases, there was a span of 13 bases. From germline, CDR1 is MNHEY and CDR2 SMNVEV (reference sequence). This CDR3 has 15 amino acids. The CDR3 reads CASSLTTGNTYEQYF. The CDR3 DNA reads TGTGCCAGCAGTTTAACGACAGGAAACACCTACGAGCAGTACTTC.

V and J are TRBV10-3 and TRBJ1-2, with a tentative D call TRBD1 (6 bases). Germline CDR1 reads ENHRY; CDR2 reads SYGVKD. This CDR3 is built from 13 residues. Trimming left V 2 bases short and J 7 bases short, with 11 bases between. CDR3 DNA: TGTGCCATCAGTGAGCAGGGGCTGGGTGGCTACACCTTC. Its protein product is CAISEQGLGGYTF.

The chain has TRBV7-6 and TRBJ2-1; D might be TRBD2 (7 bases). CDR1 and CDR2 (germline): SGHVS, FNYEAQ. Trimming cost V 1 base and J 7 bases, with 20 bases left between them. The CDR3 totals 17 residues. DNA of the CDR3: TGTGCCAGCAGCTTAGTTTTTTCGGGGGGCATTTTGAATGAGCAGTTCTTC. Amino acids: CASSLVFSGGILNEQFF.

This clone was seen a single time. The chain links TRBV6-5 to TRBJ1-4; perhaps TRBD1 as D (5 bases). Germline-derived CDR1 and CDR2 are MNHEY and SVGAGI. Trimming left V 6 bases short and J 0 bases short, with 11 bases between. The CDR3 is 15 residues long. The DNA of the CDR3 is TGTGCCAGCAGCTGGGACGGTGCAACTAATGAAAAACTGTTTTTT. Translating it yields CASSWDGATNEKLFF.

The chain is built from TRBV27 and TRBJ2-7; TRBD1 aligns across 8 bases. This CDR3 has 16 residues. The ends lost 3 bases at V and 2 bases at J; junction bases unmatched: 9. The germline V gene has CDR1 MNHEY and CDR2 SMNVEV (reference sequence). The CDR3 DNA reads TGTGCCAGCAGTTTCCTTCCGACAGGGGACCCCTACGAGCAGTACTTC. It codes for CASSFLPTGDPYEQYF.

The genes are TRBV6-1 and TRBJ2-3, with D possibly being TRBD1 or TRBD2 (6 bases each). The V gene's germline CDR1 is MNHNS and CDR2 SASEGT. V gave up 8 bases and J gave up 6 bases, with 18 bases separating them. The CDR3 covers 14 residues. This CDR3 reads CASGRGLVSDTQYF. CDR3 nucleotides: TGTGCCAGCGGCAGGGGACTCGTATCGGATACGCAGTATTTT.

This chain joins TRBV30 and TRBJ2-7; TRBD1 might be the D (6 bases). Germline V lookup: CDR1 GTSNPN, CDR2 SVGIG (reference sequence). Trimming stripped 2 bases from V and 6 bases from J, with 17 bases between. This CDR3 contains 14 residues. The CDR3 sequence: CAWSLKGVLGEQYF. In DNA, the CDR3 is TGTGCCTGGAGTTTGAAGGGGGTATTGGGCGAGCAGTACTTC.

This chain uses TRBV30 with TRBJ2-3; D gene ambiguous. The CDR3 is 11 residues long. The germline V gene has CDR1 GTSNPN and CDR2 SVGIG (reference sequence). V lost 1 base to trimming and J lost 5 bases, with 4 bases between them. The CDR3 region is CAWSGLDTQYF. In nucleotides, the CDR3 is TGTGCCTGGAGTGGATTAGATACGCAGTATTTT.

J is TRBJ1-2 and V is TRBV6-5; D gene unclear. Germline V gene lookup returns CDR1 MNHEY and CDR2 SVGAGI. Between the trimmed V and J ends, which lost 5 bases and 4 bases, there was a span of 17 bases. CDR3 size: 15 residues. CDR3 nucleotide sequence: TGTGCCAGCAGTCCTCCGGGAGCCAACACCTATGGCTACACCTTC. Translated: CASSPPGANTYGYTF.

In this sample, this clone turned up a few times. V is TRBV5-1 and J is TRBJ2-3; perhaps D is TRBD1 or TRBD2 (6 bases each). The germline V gene encodes CDR1 SGHRS and CDR2 YFSETQ. The CDR3 has 15 residues. Trimming stripped 7 bases from V and 1 base from J, with 16 bases between. This chain's CDR3 is CASDQGGYGTDTQYF. Written as DNA, the CDR3 is TGCGCCAGCGACCAAGGGGGGTATGGCACAGATACGCAGTATTTT. Full variable domain (outside the CDR3, taken from reference TRBV5-1 and TRBJ2-3): KAGVTQTPRYLIKTRGQQVTLSCSPISGHRSVSWYQQTPGQGLQFLFEYFSETQRNKGNFPGRFSGRQFSNSRSEMNVSTLELGDSALYLCASDQGGYGTDTQYFGPGTRLTVL.

This clone appeared once. The chain links TRBV4-3 to TRBJ1-2; D is unclear. Germline lookup yields CDR1 LGHNA and CDR2 YSLEER. The CDR3 is 14 residues long. V was shortened by 0 bases and J by 2 bases, with 7 bases between the two germline ends. The CDR3 region has the DNA TGCGCCAGCAGCCAAGACAACAGAAACTATGGCTACACCTTC. Amino acids: CASSQDNRNYGYTF.

The chain links TRBV30 to TRBJ2-3, with TRBD2 matching over 8 bases. Germline V gene sequence: CDR1 GTSNPN, CDR2 SVGIG (reference sequence). This CDR3 is 13 amino acids long. The trim removed 0 bases at V and 8 bases at J, leaving 4 bases unmatched. CDR3 bases: TGTGCCTGGAGTGTACGGGCGGGGGGTACGCAGTATTTT. It specifies CAWSVRAGGTQYF. The entire variable domain, with the rest obtained from reference TRBV30 and TRBJ2-3, is as follows: SQTIHQWPATLVQPVGSPLSLECTVEGTSNPNLYWYRQAAGRGLQLLFYSVGIGQISSEVPQNLSASRPQDRQFILSSKKLLLSDSGFYLCAWSVRAGGTQYFGPGTRLTVL.

This clone was seen a handful of times. The CDR3 protein is CASSLGQGAGTQYF. CDR3 DNA: TGTGCCAGCAGCTTAGGACAGGGGGCAGGGACCCAGTACTTC. The gene calls are TRBV7-2 and TRBJ2-5; the match to TRBD1 covers 10 bases. The trim removed 1 base at V and 7 bases at J, leaving 3 bases unmatched. The CDR3 runs 14 residues. The germline gives CDR1 SGHTA, CDR2 FQGNSA.